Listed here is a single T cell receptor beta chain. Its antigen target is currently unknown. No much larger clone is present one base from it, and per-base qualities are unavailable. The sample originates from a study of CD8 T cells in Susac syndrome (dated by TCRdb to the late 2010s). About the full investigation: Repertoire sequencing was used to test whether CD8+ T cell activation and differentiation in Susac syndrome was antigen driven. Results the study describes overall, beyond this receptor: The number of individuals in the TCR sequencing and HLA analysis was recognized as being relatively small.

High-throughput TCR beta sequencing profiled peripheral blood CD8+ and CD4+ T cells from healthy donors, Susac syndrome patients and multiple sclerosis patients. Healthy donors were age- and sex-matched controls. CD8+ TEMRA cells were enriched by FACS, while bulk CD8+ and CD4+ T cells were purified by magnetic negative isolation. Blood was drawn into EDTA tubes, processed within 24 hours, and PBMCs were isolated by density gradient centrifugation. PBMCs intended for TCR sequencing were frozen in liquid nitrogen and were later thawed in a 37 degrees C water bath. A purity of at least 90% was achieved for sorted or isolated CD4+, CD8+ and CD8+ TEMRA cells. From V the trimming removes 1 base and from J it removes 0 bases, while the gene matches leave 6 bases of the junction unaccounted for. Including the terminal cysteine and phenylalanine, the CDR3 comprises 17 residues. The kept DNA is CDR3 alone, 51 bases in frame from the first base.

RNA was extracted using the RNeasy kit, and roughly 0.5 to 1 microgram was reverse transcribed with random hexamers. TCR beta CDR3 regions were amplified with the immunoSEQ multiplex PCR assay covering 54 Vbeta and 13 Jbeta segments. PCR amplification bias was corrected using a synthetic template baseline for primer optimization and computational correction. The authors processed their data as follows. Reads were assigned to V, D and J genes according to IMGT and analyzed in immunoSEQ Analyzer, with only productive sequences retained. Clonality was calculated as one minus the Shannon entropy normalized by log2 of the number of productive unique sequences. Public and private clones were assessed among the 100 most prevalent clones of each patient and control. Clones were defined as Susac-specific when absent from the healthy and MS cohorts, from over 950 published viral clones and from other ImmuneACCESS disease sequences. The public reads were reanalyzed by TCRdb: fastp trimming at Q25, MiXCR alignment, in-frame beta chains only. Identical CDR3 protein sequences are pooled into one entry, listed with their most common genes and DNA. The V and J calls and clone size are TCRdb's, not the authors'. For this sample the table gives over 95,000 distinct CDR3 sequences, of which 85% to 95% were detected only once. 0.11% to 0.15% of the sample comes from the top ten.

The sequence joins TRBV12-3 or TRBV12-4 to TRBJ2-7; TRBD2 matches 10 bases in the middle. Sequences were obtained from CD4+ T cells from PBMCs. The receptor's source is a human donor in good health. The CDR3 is CASSLESGLAYSYEQYF. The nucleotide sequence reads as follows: TGTGCCAGCAGTTTAGAATCGGGACTAGCGTACTCCTACGAGCAGTACTTC.